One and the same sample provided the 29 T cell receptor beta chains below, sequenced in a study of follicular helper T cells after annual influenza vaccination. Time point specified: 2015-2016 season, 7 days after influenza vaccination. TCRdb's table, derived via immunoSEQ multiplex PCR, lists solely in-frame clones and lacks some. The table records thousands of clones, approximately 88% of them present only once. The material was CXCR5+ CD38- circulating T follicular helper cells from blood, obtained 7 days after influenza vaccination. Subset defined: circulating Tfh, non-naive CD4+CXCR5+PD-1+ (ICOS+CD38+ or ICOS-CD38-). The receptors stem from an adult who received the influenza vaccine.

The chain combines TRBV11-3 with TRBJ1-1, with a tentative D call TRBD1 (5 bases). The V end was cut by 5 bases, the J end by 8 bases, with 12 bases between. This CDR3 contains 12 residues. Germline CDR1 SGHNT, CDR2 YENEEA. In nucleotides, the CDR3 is TGTGCCAGCAGCGGGATGGGGACGGAAGCTTTCTTT. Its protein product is CASSGMGTEAFF.

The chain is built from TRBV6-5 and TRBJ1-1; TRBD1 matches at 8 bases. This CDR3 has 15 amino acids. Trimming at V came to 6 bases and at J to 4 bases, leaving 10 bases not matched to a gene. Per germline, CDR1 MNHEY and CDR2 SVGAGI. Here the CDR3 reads CASRGRGLGSTEAFF. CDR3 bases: TGTGCCAGCAGGGGCAGGGGGCTTGGGAGCACTGAAGCTTTCTTT.

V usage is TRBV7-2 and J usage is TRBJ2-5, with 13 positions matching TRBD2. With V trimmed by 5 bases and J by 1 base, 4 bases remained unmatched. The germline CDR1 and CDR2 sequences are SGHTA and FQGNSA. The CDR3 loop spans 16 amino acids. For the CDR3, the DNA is TGTGCCAGCAGCCGGGGACTAGCGGGGCCCCAAGAGACCCAGTACTTC. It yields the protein CASSRGLAGPQETQYF.

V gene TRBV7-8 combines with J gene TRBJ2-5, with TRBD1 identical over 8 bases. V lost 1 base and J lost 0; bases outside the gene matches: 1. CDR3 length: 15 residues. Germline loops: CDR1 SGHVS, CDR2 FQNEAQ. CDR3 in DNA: TGTGCCAGCAGCTTAGGACAGGGGAACCAAGAGACCCAGTACTTC. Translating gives CASSLGQGNQETQYF.

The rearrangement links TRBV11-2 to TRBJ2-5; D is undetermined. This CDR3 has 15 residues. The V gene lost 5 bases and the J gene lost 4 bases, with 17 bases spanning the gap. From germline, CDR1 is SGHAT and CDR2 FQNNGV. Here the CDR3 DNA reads TGTGCCAGCAGCGTCCAATGGGTGGGCGGAGAGACCCAGTACTTC. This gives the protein CASSVQWVGGETQYF.

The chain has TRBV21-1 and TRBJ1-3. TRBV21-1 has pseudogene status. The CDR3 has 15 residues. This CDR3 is CASSWDRYSGNTIYF. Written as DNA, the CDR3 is TGTGCCAGCAGCTGGGACCGCTACTCTGGAAACACCATATATTTT.

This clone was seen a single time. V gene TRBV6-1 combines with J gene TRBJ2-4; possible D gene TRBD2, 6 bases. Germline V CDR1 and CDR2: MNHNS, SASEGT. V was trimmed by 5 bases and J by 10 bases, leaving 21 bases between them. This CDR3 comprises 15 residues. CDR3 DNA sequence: TGTGCCAGCAGTCGAGGAGGGGAGGCAGGTGGGATTCAGTACTTC. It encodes CASSRGGEAGGIQYF.

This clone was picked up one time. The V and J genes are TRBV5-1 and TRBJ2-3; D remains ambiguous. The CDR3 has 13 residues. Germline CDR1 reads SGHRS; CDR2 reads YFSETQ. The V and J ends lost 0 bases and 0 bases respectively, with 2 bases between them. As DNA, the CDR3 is TGCGCCAGCAGCTTGGGTAGCACAGATACGCAGTATTTT. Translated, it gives CASSLGSTDTQYF.

The CDR3 DNA reads as TGTGCCAGCAGCCTAGAGGCTTTCAATGAAAAACTGTTTTTT. Translation: CASSLEAFNEKLFF. The chain combines TRBV7-6 with TRBJ1-4; D unresolved. CDR1 SGHVS and CDR2 FNYEAQ come from the germline V gene. CDR3 length: 14 residues. Trimming cost V 5 bases and J 5 bases, with 12 bases left between them.

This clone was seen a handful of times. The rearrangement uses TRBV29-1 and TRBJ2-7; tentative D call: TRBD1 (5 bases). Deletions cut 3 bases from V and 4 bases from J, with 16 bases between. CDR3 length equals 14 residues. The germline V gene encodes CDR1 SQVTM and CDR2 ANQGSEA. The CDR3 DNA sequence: TGCAGCGTTGATAGCTCAGGGTCTCAGTACGAGCAGTACTTC. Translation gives CSVDSSGSQYEQYF.

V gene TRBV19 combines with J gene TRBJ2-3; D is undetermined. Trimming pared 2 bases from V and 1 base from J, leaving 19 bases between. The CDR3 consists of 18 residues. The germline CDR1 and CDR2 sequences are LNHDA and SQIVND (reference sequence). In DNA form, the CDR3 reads TGTGCCAGTAGTATATCCCACGGCTTAGCTGCCGGCACAGATACGCAGTATTTT. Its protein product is CASSISHGLAAGTDTQYF.

CDR3 coding DNA: TGTGCCAGCAGCCCGGGACTTCCAGGAAACACCATATATTTT. This sequence encodes CASSPGLPGNTIYF. J is TRBJ1-3 and V is TRBV28, with D perhaps TRBD1 (5 bases). Trimming took off 6 bases at V and 4 bases at J, with 13 bases between the two ends. Germline CDR1 MDHEN, CDR2 SYDVKM. This CDR3 has 14 amino acids. Based on the CDR3 plus reference TRBV28 and TRBJ1-3, the full variable domain is DVKVTQSSRYLVKRTGEKVFLECVQDMDHENMFWYRQDPGLGLRLIYFSYDVKMKEKGDIPEGYSVSREKKERFSLILESASTNQTSMYLCASSPGLPGNTIYFGEGSWLTVV.

CDR3 sequence (DNA): TGTGCCAGCAGACCAACAGGGACAGGGCGGGAGACCCAGTACTTC. This translates into CASRPTGTGRETQYF. The rearrangement links TRBV14 to TRBJ2-5; 9 bases align to TRBD1. With V trimmed by 6 bases and J by 5 bases, 10 bases remained unmatched. The germline V gene has CDR1 SGHDN and CDR2 FVKESK. This CDR3 comprises 15 residues.

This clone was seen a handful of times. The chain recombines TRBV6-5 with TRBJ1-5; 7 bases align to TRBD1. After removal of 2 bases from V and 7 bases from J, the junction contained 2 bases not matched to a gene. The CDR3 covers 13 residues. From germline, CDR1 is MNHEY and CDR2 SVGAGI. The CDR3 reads CASSYDREQPQHF. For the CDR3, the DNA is TGTGCCAGCAGTTACGACAGGGAACAGCCCCAGCATTTT.

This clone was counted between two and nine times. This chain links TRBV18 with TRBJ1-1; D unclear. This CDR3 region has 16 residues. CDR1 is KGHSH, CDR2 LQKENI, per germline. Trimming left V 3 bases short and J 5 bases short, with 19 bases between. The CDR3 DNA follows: TGTGCCAGCTCACCGAGAAGGGTAGCTTTGAGGACTGAAGCTTTCTTT. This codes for CASSPRRVALRTEAFF.

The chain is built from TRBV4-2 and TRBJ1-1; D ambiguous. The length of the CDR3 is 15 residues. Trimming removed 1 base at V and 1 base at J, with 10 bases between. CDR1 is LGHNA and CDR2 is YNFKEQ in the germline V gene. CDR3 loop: CASSQVGSQNTEAFF. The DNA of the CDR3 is TGTGCCAGCAGCCAAGTCGGGAGCCAGAACACTGAAGCTTTCTTT.

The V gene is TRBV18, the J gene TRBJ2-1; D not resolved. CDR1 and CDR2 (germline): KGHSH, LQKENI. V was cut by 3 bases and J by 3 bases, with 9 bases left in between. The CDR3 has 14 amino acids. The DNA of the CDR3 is TGTGCCAGCTCACCCGACACGGGCTACAATGAGCAGTTCTTC. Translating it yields CASSPDTGYNEQFF.

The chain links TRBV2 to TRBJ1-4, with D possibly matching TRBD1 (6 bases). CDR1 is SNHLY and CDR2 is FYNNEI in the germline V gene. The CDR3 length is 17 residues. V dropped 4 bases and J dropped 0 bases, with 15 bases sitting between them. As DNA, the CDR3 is TGTGCCAGCAGTGCGCAGGGGAAAACTGCAACTAATGAAAAACTGTTTTTT. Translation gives CASSAQGKTATNEKLFF.

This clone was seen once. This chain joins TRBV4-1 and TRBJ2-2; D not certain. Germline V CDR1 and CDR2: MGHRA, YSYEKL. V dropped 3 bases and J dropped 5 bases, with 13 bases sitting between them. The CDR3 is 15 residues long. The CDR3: CASSHFPDRTGELFF. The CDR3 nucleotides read TGCGCCAGCAGCCATTTCCCGGACCGGACCGGGGAGCTGTTTTTT.

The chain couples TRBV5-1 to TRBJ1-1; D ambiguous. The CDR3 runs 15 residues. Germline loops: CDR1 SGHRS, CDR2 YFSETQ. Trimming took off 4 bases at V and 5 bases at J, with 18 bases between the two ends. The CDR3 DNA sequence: TGCGCCAGCAGCCCCGCCGGGCTGATTGGGACTGAAGCTTTCTTT. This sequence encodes CASSPAGLIGTEAFF.

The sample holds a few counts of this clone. Written as DNA, the CDR3 is TGTGCCAGCAGCCGCTGGACTAGCGGGAAGGCCCACGAGCAGTACTTC. As protein: CASSRWTSGKAHEQYF. V is TRBV27 and J is TRBJ2-7; 12 positions agree with TRBD2. Per germline, CDR1 MNHEY and CDR2 SMNVEV (reference sequence). V was pared by 6 bases and J by 5 bases, with 11 bases of the junction left unmatched. The CDR3 totals 16 residues.

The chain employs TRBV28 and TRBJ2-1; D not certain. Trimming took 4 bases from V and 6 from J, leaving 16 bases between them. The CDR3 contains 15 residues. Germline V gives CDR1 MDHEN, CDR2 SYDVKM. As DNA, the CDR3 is TGTGCCAGCAGTTCGTTCGAGCGAGGAACCAATGAGCAGTTCTTC. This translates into CASSSFERGTNEQFF.

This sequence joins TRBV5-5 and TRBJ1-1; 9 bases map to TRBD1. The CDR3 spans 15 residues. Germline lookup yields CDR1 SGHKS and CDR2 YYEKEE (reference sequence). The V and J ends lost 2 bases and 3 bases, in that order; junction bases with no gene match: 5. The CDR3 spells CASSLDGQGHTEAFF. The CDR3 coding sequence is TGTGCCAGCAGCTTAGATGGACAGGGGCACACTGAAGCTTTCTTT.

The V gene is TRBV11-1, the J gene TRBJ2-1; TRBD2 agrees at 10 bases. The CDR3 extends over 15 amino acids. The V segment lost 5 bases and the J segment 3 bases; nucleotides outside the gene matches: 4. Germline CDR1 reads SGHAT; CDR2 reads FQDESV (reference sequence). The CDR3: CASSEGLAVYNEQFF. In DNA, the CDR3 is TGTGCCAGCAGCGAAGGACTAGCGGTCTACAATGAGCAGTTCTTC. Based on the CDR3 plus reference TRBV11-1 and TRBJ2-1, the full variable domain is EAEVAQSPRYKITEKSQAVAFWCDPISGHATLYWYRQILGQGPELLVQFQDESVVDDSQLPKDRFSAERLKGVDSTLKIQPAELGDSAMYLCASSEGLAVYNEQFFGPGTRLTVL.

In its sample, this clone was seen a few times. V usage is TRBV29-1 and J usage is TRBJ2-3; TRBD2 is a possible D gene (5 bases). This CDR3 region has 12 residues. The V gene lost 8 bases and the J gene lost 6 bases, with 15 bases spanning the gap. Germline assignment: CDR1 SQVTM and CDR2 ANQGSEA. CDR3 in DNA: TGCAGCCTACTTGAGGGAACGGATACGCAGTATTTT. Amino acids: CSLLEGTDTQYF.

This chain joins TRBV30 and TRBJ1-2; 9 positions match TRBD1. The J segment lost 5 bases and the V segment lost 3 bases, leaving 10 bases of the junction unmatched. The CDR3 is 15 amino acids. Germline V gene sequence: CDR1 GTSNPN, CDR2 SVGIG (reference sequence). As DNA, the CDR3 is TGTGCCTGGAGAACGACCGGGACAGGGACTTATGGCTACACCTTC. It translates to CAWRTTGTGTYGYTF.

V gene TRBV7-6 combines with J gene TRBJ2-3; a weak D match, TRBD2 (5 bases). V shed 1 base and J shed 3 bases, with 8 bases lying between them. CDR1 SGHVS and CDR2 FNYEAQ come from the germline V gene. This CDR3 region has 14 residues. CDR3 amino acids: CASSLVGETDTQYF. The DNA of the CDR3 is TGTGCCAGCAGCTTAGTGGGAGAAACAGATACGCAGTATTTT.

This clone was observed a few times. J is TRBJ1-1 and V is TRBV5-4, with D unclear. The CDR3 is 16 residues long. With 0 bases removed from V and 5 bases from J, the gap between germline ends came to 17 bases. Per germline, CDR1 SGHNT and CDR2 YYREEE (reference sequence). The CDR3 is CASSLEGTRAYTEAFF. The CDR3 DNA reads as TGTGCCAGCAGCTTGGAAGGCACTCGGGCATATACTGAAGCTTTCTTT.

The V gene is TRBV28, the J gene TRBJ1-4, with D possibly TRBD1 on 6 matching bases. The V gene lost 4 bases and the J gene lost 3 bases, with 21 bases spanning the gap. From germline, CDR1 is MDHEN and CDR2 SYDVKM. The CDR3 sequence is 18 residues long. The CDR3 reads CASSSEWGAGRANEKLFF. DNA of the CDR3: TGTGCCAGCAGTTCCGAATGGGGGGCAGGGAGAGCTAATGAAAAACTGTTTTTT.